Here is one T cell receptor beta chain with its context. Its cognate antigen has yet to be identified. One base away there is no much larger clone; base qualities are not given. The same CDR3 can be traced to other DNA sequences in this sample. This sample was included in a study of graft-versus-host responses after intestinal transplantation (dated by TCRdb to about 2021). For the study in its entirety: The transplants that recipients got were multivisceral, liver-intestinal, or isolated intestinal. Every recipient was given anti-thymocyte globulin induction, then maintenance tacrolimus and steroids for roughly 3 years. Bulk TCR-beta CDR3 sequencing was used to track graft-versus-host and host-versus-graft alloreactive T cell clones in the graft, circulation and bone marrow after intestinal transplantation. Alloreactive clones were identified by sequencing pre-transplant mixed lymphocyte reaction products and comparing them with unstimulated pre-transplant donor and recipient T cells. A cohort of 24 intestinal transplant recipients, including one retransplant, was enrolled, and a few patients lacking pretransplant specimens were excluded. A peak of at least 4% donor T cells among recipient peripheral blood mononuclear cells was the definition used for donor T cell macrochimerism. Rather than being sequenced by the commercial service, samples from a few later patients were sequenced in-house on an Illumina MiSeq and processed with MiXCR.

Library method: the immunoSEQ multiplex PCR assay. For most patients, high-throughput TCR-beta CDR3 sequencing of genomic DNA was performed by Adaptive Biotechnologies. The paper's processing steps were these. TCR sequencing data for 15 to 20 patients were retrieved from Adaptive's ImmunoSEQ software; a few other patients were processed with MiXCR and VDJtools. CDR3 nucleotide sequences shared between donor and recipient were removed because their origin could not be assigned. To count as alloreactive, a clone needed at least 2-fold expansion over unstimulated cells and a minimum CFSE-low frequency of 0.002% (template counts) or 0.001% (read counts). Clones were considered mappable if detected in sequenced pre-transplant spleen, lymph node, or MLR CFSE-low populations of the donor or recipient. Cumulative frequency of alloreactive clones was calculated as a percentage of all sequences weighted by copy number. Sourced from immuneACCESS, this table was stored by TCRdb with only in-frame sequences that have V and J called. A share of the clones is absent; for the studies checked, an unresolved V gene accounts for under half, and the remainder has no known explanation. That table gives V, J and clone size, and the DNA gave D and trimming. Counted in this sample were more than 55,000 clones; roughly 90% of them appeared once. 1.6% of the sample rests with the top ten.

Blood samples were collected up to 4 times in the first month after transplant and then at least monthly when available. Findings and caveats that apply to the study as a whole: In the allografts of patients with donor T cell macrochimerism, GvH to HvG T cell clonal ratios were high. GvH clones were detected in recipient bone marrow, and some appeared earlier in ileal mucosa or blood, consistent with an intestinal mucosal origin. Early after transplant, declines in HvG clones were associated with peak levels of circulating GvH clones. The relatively low number and heterogeneity of intestinal transplant patients limited the conclusions.

This clonotype was sampled from a human patient who received an intestinal transplant, so some T cells may come from the graft donor. This sample comprised PBMCs, obtained 26 days after transplant.

The bases read TGTGCCAGCAGTGAGGGACAGGGTAATGAAAAACTGTTTTTT. It specifies CASSEGQGNEKLFF. The chain uses TRBV6-5 and TRBJ1-4; TRBD1 matches 9 bases in the middle. Including cysteine and phenylalanine, the CDR3 has 14 amino acids. The kept DNA is CDR3 alone, 42 bases in frame from the first base. According to the germline V gene, CDR1 reads MNHEY and CDR2 reads SVGAGI. Trimmed from V: 5 bases; trimmed from J: 4 bases; junction bases lacking a gene match: 2.